This T cell receptor beta chain derives from a study of blood T cell repertoires in COVID-19. Overall study context: Specimens from acute and convalescent COVID-19 originated in the United States, Italy and Spain. Sample material is recorded as cDNA or gDNA derived from T cells, B-cell-depleted T cells, or PBMCs.

Original analysis: Amplification from reference gene primers served as the basis for estimated nucleated cell counts. Data came from immunoSEQ multiplex PCR; TCRdb stores just in-frame clones and leaves some out. The V and J calls and clone size were taken over from that table, and D and trimming were inferred from the DNA. The sample holds 390,000 or so clones; about nine tenths are singletons and the top ten take roughly 1.4%. The CDR3 totals 15 residues. Trimming cost V 1 base and J 6 bases; bases outside gene matches: 2. The V and J genes are TRBV23-1 and TRBJ1-4; TRBD1 matches 10 bases. TRBV23-1 is annotated as an ORF whose role is uncertain. The specimen was peripheral blood. This receptor was obtained from a woman in her thirties with active or convalescent COVID-19. In nucleotides, the CDR3 is TGCGCCAGCAGTCAATTTGGACAGGGGGATGAAAAACTGTTTTTT. It is translated as CASSQFGQGDEKLFF.